What follows are 3 T cell receptor beta chains derived from one specimen sequenced in a study of blood T cell repertoires in COVID-19. The table came from immunoSEQ multiplex PCR; TCRdb's copy has only in-frame clones and leaves some out. The table has about 220,000 clones, approximately 84% seen once; the top ten hold roughly 2%. Material: peripheral blood. The receptors originated from a man aged 35-49 years with active or convalescent COVID-19.

This sequence joins TRBV19 and TRBJ2-7; the D is unclear. Trimming removed 6 bases from V and 2 bases from J, with 17 bases in between. CDR3 length equals 15 residues. The germline CDR1 and CDR2 sequences are LNHDA and SQIVND (reference sequence). In DNA form, the CDR3 reads TGTGCCAGTAGCTTCAAGGTCGACGGAGCCTACGAGCAGTACTTC. It translates to CASSFKVDGAYEQYF. Together with reference TRBV19 and TRBJ2-7, the CDR3 gives the full variable domain: DGGITQSPKYLFRKEGQNVTLSCEQNLNHDAMYWYRQDPGQGLRLIYYSQIVNDFQKGDIAEGYSVSREKKESFPLTVTSAQKNPTAFYLCASSFKVDGAYEQYFGPGTRLTVT.

The chain joins TRBV19 to TRBJ2-1, with 7 bases aligning to TRBD2. The junction had 12 bases not matched to a gene; V was cut back by 7 bases and J by 9 bases. CDR3 size: 14 residues. Germline CDR1 and CDR2: LNHDA and SQIVND (reference sequence). The CDR3 sequence: CASTPGLGVAEQFF. The DNA for the CDR3 is TGTGCCAGTACCCCCGGACTAGGGGTGGCTGAGCAGTTCTTC. The full variable domain, completed using reference TRBV19 and TRBJ2-1, is DGGITQSPKYLFRKEGQNVTLSCEQNLNHDAMYWYRQDPGQGLRLIYYSQIVNDFQKGDIAEGYSVSREKKESFPLTVTSAQKNPTAFYLCASTPGLGVAEQFFGPGTRLTVL.

The genes are TRBV5-5 and TRBJ1-2; D not resolved. This CDR3 comprises 13 residues. Trimming cost V 0 bases and J 5 bases, with 8 bases left between them. CDR1 SGHKS and CDR2 YYEKEE come from the germline V gene (reference sequence). The CDR3 DNA reads TGTGCCAGCAGCTTGGCCACCACTTATGGCTACACCTTC. Its translation: CASSLATTYGYTF.